This TCR beta chain was recovered during a study of T cells after yellow fever vaccination. TCRdb reprocessed the 5' RACE reads via MiXCR and lists one record per CDR3 protein. The data hold about 58,000 distinct CDR3 sequences, with more than 5.5% observed a single time. General observations from the study: Primary-vaccination clones mostly resurfaced post-booster (around 95% CD4, about 87% CD8).

Germline V gene lookup returns CDR1 SQVTM and CDR2 ANQGSEA. CDR3 length: 11 residues. V dropped 1 base and J dropped 9 bases, with 10 bases sitting between them. This clonotype was counted many times. Antigen specificity is unknown. This rearrangement joins TRBV29-1 to TRBJ2-7, with D unclear. The sample in question was CD8+ T cells sorted from PBMCs, obtained on the day of the first yellow fever vaccination. The clonotype was recovered from a man younger than 30 who received the YFV17D yellow fever vaccine. The CDR3 reads CSVEAYSAQYF. The CDR3 DNA reads as TGCAGCGTTGAAGCTTACAGTGCGCAGTACTTC.